Below, 18 T cell receptor beta chains from the same sample are listed, as sequenced in a study of T cells in Graves' hyperthyroidism and ophthalmopathy. TCR beta CDR3 region amplification was performed from RNA transcripts. Carried out on the TCR CDR3, a first-round RT-PCR used the HTBI primer set. MiXCR, applied by TCRdb to the multiplex PCR reads, yields one record per CDR3 protein. The sample carries approximately 590,000 distinct CDR3 sequences, 15% to 19% recorded once. The sequencing input was blood. These receptors were collected from a woman aged 30 to 39 with Graves' hyperthyroidism.

Ten or more counts support this clonotype. CDR3 sequence reads: CASSLWGSLIDQPQHF. CDR3 nucleotides: TGTGCCAGCAGTTTATGGGGCAGTTTGATCGATCAGCCCCAGCATTTT. This chain joins TRBV28 and TRBJ1-5; D uncertain. Trimming shortened V by 0 bases and J by 5 bases, and 14 bases separated the two germline ends. Germline V CDR1 and CDR2: MDHEN, SYDVKM. The CDR3 is made up of 16 amino acids.

This clonotype was seen more than once but under ten times. V gene TRBV5-6 combines with J gene TRBJ2-1; weak D call: TRBD2 (5 bases). CDR3 length: 15 residues. The germline V and J ends were trimmed by 3 bases and 4 bases, with 14 bases remaining between them. Per germline, CDR1 SGHDT and CDR2 YYEEEE. The CDR3, as DNA: TGTGCCAGCAGCTCCGTCCGGGGAGTTTACAATGAGCAGTTCTTC. This encodes CASSSVRGVYNEQFF.

This clonotype was picked up a small number of times. This chain links TRBV6-1 with TRBJ2-7; no firm D call. V lost 6 bases and J lost 7, with 10 bases in between. Germline values: CDR1 MNHNS, CDR2 SASEGT. The CDR3 consists of 11 residues. The CDR3 nucleotides read TGTGCCAGCAGCCACTCGATGGAGCAGTACTTC. It is translated as CASSHSMEQYF.

The chain joins TRBV5-1 to TRBJ2-2; D remains unclear. The CDR3 loop spans 15 amino acids. Germline loops: CDR1 SGHRS, CDR2 YFSETQ. Trimming stripped 7 bases from V and 0 bases from J, with 13 bases between. The CDR3 DNA sequence: TGCGCCAGCTCAGAATTGGACGCGAACACCGGGGAGCTGTTTTTT. It yields the protein CASSELDANTGELFF.

There are many counts of this clonotype. The gene calls are TRBV11-2 and TRBJ1-4; D is possibly TRBD1 (5 bases). The germline V gene has CDR1 SGHAT and CDR2 FQNNGV. This CDR3 is 13 amino acids long. V lost 4 bases and J lost 7, with 10 bases in between. The CDR3 protein is CASSSRGVEKLFF. DNA for the CDR3: TGTGCCAGCAGCTCCAGAGGGGTTGAAAAACTGTTTTTT.

There are many counts of this clonotype. The chain couples TRBV12-3 or TRBV12-4 to TRBJ1-3, with D tentatively TRBD1 (5 bases). V was cut by 7 bases and J by 3 bases, with 22 bases left in between. This CDR3 contains 17 residues. In nucleotides, the CDR3 is TGTGCCAGCACTCCCAATCGGGGGGGGATATTTGGAAACACCATATATTTT. As protein: CASTPNRGGIFGNTIYF.

The rearrangement links TRBV20-1 to TRBJ2-7; 12 bases map to TRBD2. The J segment lost 1 base and the V segment lost 8 bases, leaving 9 bases of the junction unmatched. CDR1 is DFQATT, CDR2 SNEGSKA, per germline (reference sequence). The CDR3 totals 15 residues. The CDR3 DNA is TGCAGTACCCTAGCGGGAGGGCCGAAATCCTACGAGCAGTACTTC. This encodes CSTLAGGPKSYEQYF.

V usage is TRBV9 and J usage is TRBJ2-2; 12 bases align to TRBD2. Looked up from germline, CDR1 is SGDLS and CDR2 is YYNGEE. This CDR3 region has 18 residues. The J segment lost 2 bases and the V segment lost 3 bases, leaving 8 bases of the junction unmatched. The CDR3 bases are TGTGCCAGCAGCGGAGGAGGACTAGCGGGGATTAACACCGGGGAGCTGTTTTTT. This translates into CASSGGGLAGINTGELFF.

In its sample, this clonotype was seen many times. The CDR3 region is CAWSNLGGSWQAFF. In DNA form, the CDR3 reads TGTGCCTGGAGTAATTTGGGAGGATCTTGGCAAGCTTTCTTT. The J gene is TRBJ1-1, the V gene TRBV30, with D uncertain. The V gene's germline CDR1 is GTSNPN and CDR2 SVGIG (reference sequence). V shed 2 bases and J shed 9 bases, with 19 bases lying between them. The CDR3 runs to 14 residues.

At least ten counts were recorded for this clonotype. This chain uses TRBV3-1 with TRBJ2-7; 8 bases agree with TRBD2. This CDR3 has 16 amino acids. With 2 bases clipped from V and 0 bases from J, the junction kept 6 bases outside the gene matches. Germline V gives CDR1 LGHDT, CDR2 YNNKEL (reference sequence). This CDR3 is CASSQIAGFSSYEQYF. CDR3 DNA: TGTGCCAGCAGCCAAATAGCGGGATTTAGCTCCTACGAGCAGTACTTC.

At least ten counts were recorded for this clonotype. The chain is built from TRBV20-1 and TRBJ2-5; tentatively, D is TRBD1 (7 bases). The germline V gene has CDR1 DFQATT and CDR2 SNEGSKA (reference sequence). Trimming removed 6 bases from V and 7 bases from J, with 15 bases in between. The CDR3 covers 12 residues. In DNA, the CDR3 is TGCAGTGCCCCCCAGGGGGGCCGGACCCAGTACTTC. As protein: CSAPQGGRTQYF.

This rearrangement joins TRBV28 to TRBJ2-7; possibly TRBD2 for D (6 bases). The CDR3 extends over 13 amino acids. Trimming cost V 6 bases and J 2 bases, with 11 bases left between them. Germline CDR1 is MDHEN and CDR2 is SYDVKM. The CDR3 sequence: CASRGGGTYEQYF. The CDR3 region has the DNA TGTGCCAGCAGGGGAGGAGGGACCTACGAGCAGTACTTC.

There are a few counts of this clonotype. The rearrangement uses TRBV6-5 and TRBJ2-3; 7 bases are shared with TRBD2. CDR1 is MNHEY, CDR2 SVGAGI, per germline. V lost 0 bases and J lost 5; bases outside the gene matches: 8. CDR3 size: 16 residues. The CDR3 spells CASSYSGGSGGDTQYF. CDR3 nucleotide sequence: TGTGCCAGCAGTTACTCGGGCGGGAGTGGGGGAGATACGCAGTATTTT.

The chain links TRBV5-5 to TRBJ2-1; tentative D call: TRBD2 (6 bases). CDR1 is SGHKS and CDR2 is YYEKEE in the germline V gene (reference sequence). Trimming removed 2 bases from V and 9 bases from J, with 21 bases in between. This CDR3 has 16 residues. CDR3 residues: CASSLFPGSGIPEQFF. The CDR3 region has the DNA TGTGCCAGCAGCTTATTCCCCGGTAGCGGTATTCCTGAGCAGTTCTTC. Together with reference TRBV5-5 and TRBJ2-1, the CDR3 gives the full variable domain: DAGVTQSPTHLIKTRGQQVTLRCSPISGHKSVSWYQQVLGQGPQFIFQYYEKEERGRGNFPDRFSARQFPNYSSELNVNALLLGDSALYLCASSLFPGSGIPEQFFGPGTRLTVL.

The table lists this clonotype with a few counts. The rearrangement joins TRBV2 to TRBJ1-5; no clear D. Germline assignment: CDR1 SNHLY and CDR2 FYNNEI. V lost 1 base, J lost 9 bases, and 13 bases lay in between. This CDR3 region has 14 residues. This CDR3 reads CASSEGWICRPQHF. CDR3 DNA sequence: TGTGCCAGCAGTGAAGGGTGGATTTGTCGGCCCCAGCATTTT.

This clonotype has more than one count but fewer than ten. The V call is TRBV30, the J call TRBJ1-4; tentative D call: TRBD1 (6 bases). Germline loops: CDR1 GTSNPN, CDR2 SVGIG (reference sequence). The length of the CDR3 is 17 residues. With 1 base removed from V and 0 bases from J, the gap between germline ends came to 15 bases. For the CDR3, the DNA is TGTGCCTGGAGTGGCGAGAGGGGGGGTTCAACTAATGAAAAACTGTTTTTT. Translation gives CAWSGERGGSTNEKLFF.

This clonotype was found many times. V usage is TRBV20-1 and J usage is TRBJ2-4; the D gene is possibly TRBD2 (5 bases). Germline-derived CDR1 and CDR2 are DFQATT and SNEGSKA (reference sequence). V dropped 1 base and J dropped 2 bases, with 12 bases sitting between them. This CDR3 is 15 amino acids long. The chain's CDR3 is CSARVAGFSKNIQYF. The CDR3, as DNA: TGCAGTGCTAGAGTGGCGGGTTTTTCCAAAAACATTCAGTACTTC.

This clonotype was found many times. The rearrangement uses TRBV28 and TRBJ2-1; 9 nucleotides align to TRBD2. This CDR3 has 15 residues. CDR1 is MDHEN, CDR2 SYDVKM, per germline. V was pared by 3 bases and J by 7 bases, with 7 bases of the junction left unmatched. The CDR3 DNA reads TGTGCCAGCAGTTTGTTCCAGCGGGAGGAGAATGAGCAGTTCTTC. As protein: CASSLFQREENEQFF.